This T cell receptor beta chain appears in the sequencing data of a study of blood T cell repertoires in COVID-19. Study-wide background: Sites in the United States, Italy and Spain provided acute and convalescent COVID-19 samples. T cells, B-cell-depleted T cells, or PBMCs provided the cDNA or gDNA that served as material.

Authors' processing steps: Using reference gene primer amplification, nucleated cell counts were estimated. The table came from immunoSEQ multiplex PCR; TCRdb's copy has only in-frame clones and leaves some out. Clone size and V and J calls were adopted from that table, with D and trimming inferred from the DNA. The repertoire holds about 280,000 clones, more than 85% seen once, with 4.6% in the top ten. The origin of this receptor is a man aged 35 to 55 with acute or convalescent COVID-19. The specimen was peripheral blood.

The CDR3: CATSNSAGYTEAFF. The CDR3 coding sequence is TGTGCCACCTCAAATTCCGCAGGGTACACTGAAGCTTTCTTT. This rearrangement joins TRBV3-1 (or the pseudogene TRBV3-2) to TRBJ1-1, with D perhaps TRBD1 (5 bases). V was cut by 10 bases and J by 3 bases, with 18 bases left in between. Looked up from germline, CDR1 is LGHDT and CDR2 is YNNKEL (reference sequence). The CDR3 has 14 amino acids.